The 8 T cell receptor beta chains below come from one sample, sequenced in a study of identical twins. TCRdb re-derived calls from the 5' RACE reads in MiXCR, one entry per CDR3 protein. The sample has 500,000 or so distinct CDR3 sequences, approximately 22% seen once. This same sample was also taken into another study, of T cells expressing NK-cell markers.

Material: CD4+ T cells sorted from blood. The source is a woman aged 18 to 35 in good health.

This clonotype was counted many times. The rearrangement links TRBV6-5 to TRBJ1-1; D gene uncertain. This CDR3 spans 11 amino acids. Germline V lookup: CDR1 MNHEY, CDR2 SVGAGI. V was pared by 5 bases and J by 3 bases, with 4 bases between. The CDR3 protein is CASSAYTEAFF. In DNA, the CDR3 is TGTGCCAGCAGTGCTTACACTGAAGCTTTCTTT.

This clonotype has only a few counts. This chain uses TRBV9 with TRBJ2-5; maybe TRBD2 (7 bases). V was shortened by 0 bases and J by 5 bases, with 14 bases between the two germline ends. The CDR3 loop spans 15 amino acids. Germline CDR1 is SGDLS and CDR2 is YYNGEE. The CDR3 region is CASSVEGGARETQYF. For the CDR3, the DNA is TGTGCCAGCAGCGTAGAAGGGGGGGCCCGGGAGACCCAGTACTTC.

DNA for the CDR3: TGTGCCAGCAGCTCCTGGACCGCCACAGATACGCAGTATTTT. Amino acids: CASSSWTATDTQYF. The genes are TRBV7-9 and TRBJ2-3; D remains unclear. V was clipped by 4 bases and J by 2 bases, with 10 bases between them. Germline loops: CDR1 SEHNR, CDR2 FQNEAQ (reference sequence). The CDR3 runs to 14 residues.

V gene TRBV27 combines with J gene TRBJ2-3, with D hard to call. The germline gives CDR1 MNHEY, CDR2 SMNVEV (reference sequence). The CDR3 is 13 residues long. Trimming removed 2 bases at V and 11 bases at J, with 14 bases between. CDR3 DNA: TGTGCCAGCAGTTTAGTTCCCCGAGAGAAGCAGTATTTT. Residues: CASSLVPREKQYF.

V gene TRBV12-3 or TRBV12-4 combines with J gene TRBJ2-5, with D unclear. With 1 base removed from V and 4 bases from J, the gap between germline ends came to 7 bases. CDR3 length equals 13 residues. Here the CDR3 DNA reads TGTGCCAGCAGTTTAGTAGCCCCAGAGACCCAGTACTTC. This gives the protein CASSLVAPETQYF.

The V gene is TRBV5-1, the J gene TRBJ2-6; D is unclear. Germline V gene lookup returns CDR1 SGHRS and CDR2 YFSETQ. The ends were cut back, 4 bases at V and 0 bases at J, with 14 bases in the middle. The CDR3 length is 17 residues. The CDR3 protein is CASSPQEYHSGANVLTF. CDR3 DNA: TGCGCCAGCAGCCCCCAGGAATACCACTCTGGGGCCAACGTCCTGACTTTC.

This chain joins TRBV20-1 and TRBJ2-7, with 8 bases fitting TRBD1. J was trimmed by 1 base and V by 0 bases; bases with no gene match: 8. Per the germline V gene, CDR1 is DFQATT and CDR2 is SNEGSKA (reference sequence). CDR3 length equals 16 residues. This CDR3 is CSARDLGDRGSYEQYF. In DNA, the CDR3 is TGCAGTGCTAGAGATTTGGGAGACAGGGGATCCTACGAGCAGTACTTC.

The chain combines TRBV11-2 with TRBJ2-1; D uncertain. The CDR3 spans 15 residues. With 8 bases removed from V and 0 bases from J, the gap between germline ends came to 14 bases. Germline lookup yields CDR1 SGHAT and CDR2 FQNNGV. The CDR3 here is CASGTVPSSYNEQFF. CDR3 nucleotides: TGTGCCAGCGGTACAGTTCCGAGCTCCTACAATGAGCAGTTCTTC.